A selection of T cell receptor beta chains follows, all from one sample in a study of T cell responses to AZD1222 COVID-19 vaccine. Only in-frame clones appear in the TCRdb table, and some are missing; sequencing was by immunoSEQ multiplex PCR. Seen here are 150,000 to 200,000 clones, around 90% observed once, and the top ten hold over 1.5%. The sample consisted of peripheral blood, taken on day 0 of AZD1222 vaccination. Receptor source: an adult in good health. Each CDR3 is given with its conserved first and last residue. A D gene is named only where the DNA matches it firmly. Where a row states a size, it is once, few, many or the class of an expanded clone; other rows omit it.

v_gene	j_gene	abundance	d_gene	CDR3nt	CDR3aa
TRBV6-2/TRBV6-3	TRBJ2-1	-	-	TGTGCCAGCAGTTACCCCGGGGTAGCGGACCTGGGAGACAATGAGCAGTTCTTC	CASSYPGVADLGDNEQFF
TRBV3-1/TRBV3-2	TRBJ1-4	once	TRBD1	TGTGCCAGCAGCTGGACAGGGCGTAATGAAAAACTGTTTTTT	CASSWTGRNEKLFF
TRBV19	TRBJ1-5	-	-	TGTGCCAGTAGTATTAGCACGGGGTATAGCAATCAGCCCCAGCATTTT	CASSISTGYSNQPQHF
TRBV18	TRBJ2-7	-	TRBD1	TGTGCCAGCTCCCTTGGGACAGGGCGTGAGCAGTACTTC	CASSLGTGREQYF
TRBV2	TRBJ2-1	-	-	TGTGCCAGCAGTGGTCTAGGGTTTTACAATGAGCAGTTCTTC	CASSGLGFYNEQFF
TRBV24-1	TRBJ2-3	-	-	TGTGCCACCAGTGATTTGGGGCGGGCAGATACGCAGTATTTT	CATSDLGRADTQYF
TRBV5-6	TRBJ1-5	-	-	TGTGCCAGCAGCTTGACAGGGAGGGATCAGCCCCAGCATTTT	CASSLTGRDQPQHF
TRBV9	TRBJ2-3	-	TRBD2	TGTGCCAGCAGCGATTGGGAGGGCCCCACAGATACGCAGTATTTT	CASSDWEGPTDTQYF
TRBV27	TRBJ2-7	-	TRBD2	TGTGCCAGCGGACTAGCGGGAGGCTACGAGCAGTACTTC	CASGLAGGYEQYF
TRBV28	TRBJ2-7	-	-	TGTGCCAGCAGTTCGGTACCTTACGAGCAGTACTTC	CASSSVPYEQYF
TRBV6-1	TRBJ1-2	-	TRBD1	TGTGCCAGCAGTGAGACAGGGGTCCCCTCCTATGGCTACACCTTC	CASSETGVPSYGYTF
TRBV6-2/TRBV6-3	TRBJ2-1	-	TRBD2	TGTGCCAGCAGTTATTCGGGACTAGCGGACCCTTACAATGAGCAGTTCTTC	CASSYSGLADPYNEQFF
TRBV20-1	TRBJ2-3	-	-	TGCAGTGCTAGTGGGACCTGGGTAGATACGCAGTATTTT	CSASGTWVDTQYF
TRBV7-9	TRBJ1-1	-	-	TGTGCCAGCAGCCCCGGGATAGGGACTGAAGCTTTCTTT	CASSPGIGTEAFF
TRBV19	TRBJ1-2	once	-	TGTGCCAGTAGTATGGCACAGAACTATGGCTACACCTTC	CASSMAQNYGYTF
TRBV5-1	TRBJ1-2	-	-	TGCGCCAGCAGCCCCCAACAGGCGCTGAACTATGGCTACACCTTC	CASSPQQALNYGYTF
TRBV6-5	TRBJ2-5	once	-	TGTGCCAGAGAATCGAACCAAGAGACCCAGTACTTC	CARESNQETQYF
TRBV30	TRBJ1-3	-	-	TGTGCCTGGAGTGTGGAACAGGCGATGGCCTCCTCCCTTTACACCATATATTTT	CAWSVEQAMASSLYTIYF
TRBV5-1	TRBJ2-1	once	TRBD2	TGCGCCAGCAGCTTGGCCATACTAGCGGGAGTAGCTTACAATGAGCAGTTCTTC	CASSLAILAGVAYNEQFF
TRBV4-1	TRBJ2-1	-	-	TGCGCCAGCAGCCCTCTGCCGTCAACCCCCCTCTACAATGAGCAGTTCTTC	CASSPLPSTPLYNEQFF
TRBV2	TRBJ1-1	-	-	TGTGCCATCTCCGGGGAGGGGGGCGCAAGGACTTCTGAAGCTTTCTTT	CAISGEGGARTSEAFF
TRBV5-1	TRBJ1-1	-	-	TGCGCCAGCAGCTTTGGAATCGTGAACACTGAAGCTTTCTTT	CASSFGIVNTEAFF